The 3 T cell receptor beta chains below all came from one sample that was sequenced in a study of cytomegalovirus exposure and HLA in healthy donors. The assay was immunoSEQ multiplex PCR, and TCRdb's table has in-frame clones only and misses some. The top ten hold 1.4% of the sample, which has roughly 130,000 clones, around nine tenths seen once. The sample consisted of PBMCs. The receptors were gathered from a young man in good health and CMV-seronegative.

The chain uses TRBV5-4 and TRBJ1-1, with D uncertain. This CDR3 is 14 amino acids long. The V end lost 4 bases, the J end lost 0 bases, and 10 bases lay between the germline ends. Germline V gene lookup returns CDR1 SGHNT and CDR2 YYREEE (reference sequence). For the CDR3, the DNA is TGTGCCAGCAGCCCCGCACAAATGAACACTGAAGCTTTCTTT. This sequence encodes CASSPAQMNTEAFF. Full variable domain (rest looked up from reference TRBV5-4 and TRBJ1-1): ETGVTQSPTHLIKTRGQQVTLRCSSQSGHNTVSWYQQALGQGPQFIFQYYREEENGRGNFPPRFSGLQFPNYSSELNVNALELDDSALYLCASSPAQMNTEAFFGQGTRLTVV.

The V gene is TRBV30, the J gene TRBJ1-4; D might be TRBD1 (5 bases). Looked up from germline, CDR1 is GTSNPN and CDR2 is SVGIG (reference sequence). CDR3 length: 14 amino acids. Trimming removed 5 bases at V and 5 bases at J, with 15 bases between. The CDR3: CAWAKQVENEKLFF. The CDR3 nucleotides are TGTGCCTGGGCAAAACAGGTTGAGAATGAAAAACTGTTTTTT.

The CDR3 region is CAWSVRTGRGNQPQHF. CDR3 nucleotide sequence: TGTGCCTGGAGTGTACGAACAGGGAGGGGCAATCAGCCCCAGCATTTT. V and J are TRBV30 and TRBJ1-5; perhaps TRBD1 as D (6 bases). This CDR3 comprises 16 residues. From germline, CDR1 is GTSNPN and CDR2 SVGIG (reference sequence). With 0 bases removed from V and 2 bases from J, the gap between germline ends came to 14 bases.